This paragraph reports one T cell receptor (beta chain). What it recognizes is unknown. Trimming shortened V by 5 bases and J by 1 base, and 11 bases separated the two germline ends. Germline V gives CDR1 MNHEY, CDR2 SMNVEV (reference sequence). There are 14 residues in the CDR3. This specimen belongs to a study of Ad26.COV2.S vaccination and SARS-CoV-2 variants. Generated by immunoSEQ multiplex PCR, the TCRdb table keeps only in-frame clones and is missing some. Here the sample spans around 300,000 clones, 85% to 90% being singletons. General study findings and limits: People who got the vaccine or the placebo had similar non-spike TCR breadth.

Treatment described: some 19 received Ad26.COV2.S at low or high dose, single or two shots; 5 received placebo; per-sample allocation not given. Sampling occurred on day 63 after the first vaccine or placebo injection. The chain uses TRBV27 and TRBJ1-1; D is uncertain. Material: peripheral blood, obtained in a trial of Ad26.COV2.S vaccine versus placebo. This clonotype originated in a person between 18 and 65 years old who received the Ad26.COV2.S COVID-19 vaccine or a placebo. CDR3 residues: CASSPWRTNTEAFF. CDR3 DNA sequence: TGTGCCAGCAGTCCTTGGAGGACGAACACTGAAGCTTTCTTT.